The T cell receptor (beta chain) described here comes from a study of blood T cell repertoires in COVID-19. The protocol was immunoSEQ multiplex PCR, while the TCRdb copy is restricted to in-frame clones and leaves out a portion. The sample yields 200,000 to 250,000 clones, approximately 83% seen once. Material for sequencing was peripheral blood. This TCR was recovered from a woman aged 25 to 39 with COVID-19, enrolled during active disease.

CDR3 coding DNA: TGCGCCAGCAGCCAAAACCCGGACAGGGGTGGAGAGCAGTACTTC. This sequence encodes CASSQNPDRGGEQYF. This chain links TRBV4-3 with TRBJ2-7, with 9 bases lining up with TRBD1. This CDR3 comprises 15 residues. Germline CDR1 reads LGHNA; CDR2 reads YSLEER. Trimming removed 2 bases from V and 7 bases from J; junction bases left unmatched: 9.